This record concerns one T cell receptor (beta chain) sequence. Antigen unknown. Germline-derived CDR1 and CDR2 are KGHSH and LQKENI. Trimming removed 0 bases from V and 9 bases from J, with 3 bases in between. This CDR3 region has 12 residues. This entry is derived from a study of siplizumab effects on memory and regulatory T cells. Per individual sample, 80,000 to 100,000 TCR templates were assayed. Libraries were prepared by immunoSEQ multiplex PCR; TCRdb keeps only in-frame clonotypes and omits some of them. The top ten clones hold 1.7% of a sample with around 68,000 clones, roughly 88% of them seen once. General study results and limits: There appeared to be greater diversity in naive T cells than in memory cells, and naive T cells seemed major contributors to the alloresponse.

Sequenced: Tregs sorted from blood. The chain couples TRBV18 to TRBJ2-6; D not certain. The source of this sequence is a human donor in good health. CDR3 loop: CASSPPINVLTF. The CDR3 DNA is TGTGCCAGCTCACCACCGATCAACGTCCTGACTTTC.